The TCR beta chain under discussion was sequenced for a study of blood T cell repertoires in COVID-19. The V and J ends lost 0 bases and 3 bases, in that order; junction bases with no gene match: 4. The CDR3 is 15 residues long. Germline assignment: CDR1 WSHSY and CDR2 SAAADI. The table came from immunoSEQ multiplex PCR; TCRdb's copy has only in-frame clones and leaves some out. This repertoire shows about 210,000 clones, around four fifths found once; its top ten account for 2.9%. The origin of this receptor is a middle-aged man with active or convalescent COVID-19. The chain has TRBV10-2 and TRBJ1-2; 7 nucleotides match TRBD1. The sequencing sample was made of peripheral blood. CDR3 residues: CASSESGGRYYGYTF. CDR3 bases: TGCGCCAGCAGTGAGTCAGGGGGCCGATACTATGGCTACACCTTC.